Listed here are 16 T cell receptor beta chains from one sample, sequenced in a study of T cells after yellow fever vaccination. MiXCR, run by TCRdb on the 5' RACE reads, gives a single entry per CDR3 protein. The profile shows 320,000 or so distinct CDR3 sequences, 7% to 10% of them singletons. The starting material was PBMCs, obtained around 45 days after the first yellow fever vaccination. These receptors all stem from a man aged 18 to 30 who received the YFV17D yellow fever vaccine.

In its sample, this clonotype was seen a few times. This chain links TRBV5-1 with TRBJ2-4; 7 positions match TRBD1. CDR1 SGHRS and CDR2 YFSETQ come from the germline V gene. Unmatched junction bases numbered 5, after V lost 2 bases and J lost 0 bases. This CDR3 spans 16 amino acids. DNA for the CDR3: TGCGCCAGCAGCTTAGGGGGACAGCTAGCCAAAAACATTCAGTACTTC. It specifies CASSLGGQLAKNIQYF. The full variable domain, in which reference TRBV5-1 and TRBJ2-4 provide the parts outside the CDR3, is KAGVTQTPRYLIKTRGQQVTLSCSPISGHRSVSWYQQTPGQGLQFLFEYFSETQRNKGNFPGRFSGRQFSNSRSEMNVSTLELGDSALYLCASSLGGQLAKNIQYFGAGTRLSVL.

A few counts support this clonotype. The rearrangement joins TRBV4-1 to TRBJ2-1; D gene ambiguous. The CDR3 is made up of 17 amino acids. Per germline, CDR1 MGHRA and CDR2 YSYEKL. V lost 0 bases, J lost 6 bases, and 18 bases lay in between. The CDR3 loop reads CASSQDKWQVVSNEQFF. The CDR3, as DNA: TGCGCCAGCAGCCAAGATAAATGGCAGGTTGTCTCCAATGAGCAGTTCTTC.

The V gene is TRBV19, the J gene TRBJ2-1; D is perhaps TRBD2 (5 bases). CDR1 is LNHDA and CDR2 is SQIVND in the germline V gene (reference sequence). Trimming took off 3 bases at V and 2 bases at J, with 11 bases between the two ends. The CDR3 extends over 15 amino acids. CDR3 nucleotide sequence: TGTGCCAGTAGTATGAGGGAATACCCCTACAATGAGCAGTTCTTC. Translating gives CASSMREYPYNEQFF.

In this sample, this clonotype turned up many times. The genes are TRBV6-4 and TRBJ2-2; TRBD2 matches at 8 bases. Germline values: CDR1 MRHNA, CDR2 SNTAGT. The CDR3 covers 14 residues. Losses at the gene ends were 2 bases for V and 4 bases for J; bases not matched to a gene: 0. CDR3 loop: CASSDGTSTGELFF. CDR3 in DNA: TGTGCCAGCAGTGACGGGACTAGCACCGGGGAGCTGTTTTTT.

The V and J genes are TRBV5-1 and TRBJ2-3, with TRBD2 matching over 9 bases. CDR1 is SGHRS and CDR2 is YFSETQ in the germline V gene. This CDR3 comprises 15 residues. The trim removed 7 bases at V and 2 bases at J, leaving 8 bases unmatched. CDR3 DNA: TGCGCCAGCGGCGAGACTAGCGGATACACAGATACGCAGTATTTT. Protein: CASGETSGYTDTQYF.

The V gene is TRBV12-3 or TRBV12-4, the J gene TRBJ2-7, with D maybe TRBD2 (6 bases). V shed 3 bases and J shed 12 bases, with 12 bases lying between them. The CDR3 runs to 11 residues. CDR3 amino acids: CASSFRERRYF. The DNA for the CDR3 is TGTGCCAGCAGTTTCCGGGAGAGAAGGTACTTC.

A few counts support this clonotype. The rearrangement joins TRBV15 to TRBJ2-2; no firm D call. This CDR3 comprises 15 residues. From germline, CDR1 is LNHNV and CDR2 YYDKDF (reference sequence). V gave up 2 bases and J gave up 0 bases, with 7 bases separating them. The CDR3 protein is CATSRQAANTGELFF. The CDR3 nucleotides read TGTGCCACCAGCAGACAGGCTGCGAACACCGGGGAGCTGTTTTTT.

Only a few counts were recorded for this clonotype. The chain has TRBV7-8 and TRBJ1-6; no clear D. Germline V gene lookup returns CDR1 SGHVS and CDR2 FQNEAQ. The length of the CDR3 is 18 residues. V lost 0 bases and J 0 bases, leaving 12 bases between the germline ends. In DNA form, the CDR3 reads TGTGCCAGCAGCTTAGCGCGGCCGCGCAGCTCCTATAATTCACCCCTCCACTTT. Its protein product is CASSLARPRSSYNSPLHF.

This clonotype was detected only a few times. The V call is TRBV6-2 or TRBV6-3, the J call TRBJ1-2; 9 bases agree with TRBD1. This CDR3 comprises 15 residues. Looked up from germline, CDR1 is MNHEY and CDR2 is SVGEGT. Trimming took 3 bases from V and 9 from J; bases not matched to a gene: 11. The CDR3 protein is CASSYPVGQGWRYTF. The CDR3 nucleotides are TGTGCCAGCAGTTATCCGGTGGGACAGGGATGGCGCTACACCTTC.

The chain has TRBV5-1 and TRBJ2-5; the D gene is possibly TRBD1 (6 bases). Trimming shortened V by 4 bases and J by 2 bases, and 15 bases separated the two germline ends. The CDR3 covers 15 residues. Germline CDR1 is SGHRS and CDR2 is YFSETQ. CDR3 in DNA: TGCGCCAGCAGCGACCCGCGGACAGTTCAAGAGACCCAGTACTTC. It specifies CASSDPRTVQETQYF.

This clonotype was observed a handful of times. The J gene is TRBJ2-5, the V gene TRBV6-2 or TRBV6-3, with 10 nucleotides matching TRBD2. CDR3 length equals 16 residues. Germline V gene data show CDR1 as MNHEY and CDR2 as SVGEGT. V lost 6 bases to trimming and J lost 0 bases; unmatched junction nucleotides: 7. CDR3 bases: TGTGCCAGCAGGGACCTAGCGGGGGTGTACCAAGAGACCCAGTACTTC. Translation: CASRDLAGVYQETQYF.

This clonotype was recorded many times. The rearrangement links TRBV7-8 to TRBJ1-1; D remains ambiguous. CDR3 size: 13 residues. Germline V gives CDR1 SGHVS, CDR2 FQNEAQ. V lost 3 bases and J lost 6, with 11 bases in between. The chain's CDR3 is CASSFREGAEAFF. CDR3 nucleotides: TGTGCCAGCAGCTTTAGGGAGGGAGCTGAAGCTTTCTTT.

This clonotype showed up just a few times. The V gene is TRBV7-6, the J gene TRBJ2-7; 8 bases match TRBD2. The CDR3 runs 21 residues. V trimming: 2 bases; J trimming: 2 bases; junction bases outside the gene matches: 23. In germline, CDR1 is SGHVS, CDR2 FNYEAQ. This chain's CDR3 is CASSLPPVARGALLVPYEQYF. The CDR3 DNA follows: TGTGCCAGCAGCTTACCTCCCGTCGCGCGGGGGGCCCTATTAGTCCCCTACGAGCAGTACTTC.

This clonotype occurred a few times. This chain uses TRBV20-1 with TRBJ1-1; D is unresolved. V dropped 5 bases and J dropped 0 bases, with 10 bases sitting between them. CDR1 and CDR2 from the germline V gene are DFQATT and SNEGSKA (reference sequence). The CDR3 is made up of 13 amino acids. The chain's CDR3 is CSAQAHMNTEAFF. The CDR3 nucleotides read TGCAGTGCTCAAGCCCACATGAACACTGAAGCTTTCTTT.

This clonotype was detected a few times. The rearrangement joins TRBV5-5 to TRBJ1-2; TRBD1 might be the D (5 bases). Looked up from germline, CDR1 is SGHKS and CDR2 is YYEKEE (reference sequence). The CDR3 consists of 15 residues. Trimming left V 0 bases short and J 6 bases short, with 15 bases between. Written as DNA, the CDR3 is TGTGCCAGCAGCTTGGTCCCAGGGAACCCAAATGGCTACACCTTC. Its translation: CASSLVPGNPNGYTF.

There are a few counts of this clonotype. The V call is TRBV4-1, the J call TRBJ1-1, with D maybe TRBD1 (6 bases). Germline V gene sequence: CDR1 MGHRA, CDR2 YSYEKL. The CDR3 has 14 residues. The V end was cut by 2 bases, the J end by 3 bases, with 10 bases between. CDR3 bases: TGCGCCAGCAGCCAACGGGGGCCCGACACTGAAGCTTTCTTT. Translated, it gives CASSQRGPDTEAFF.